A single sample gave rise to the 19 T cell receptor beta chains below, sequenced in a study of breast tumors, draining lymph nodes, adjacent tissues. TCRdb passed the multiplex PCR reads through MiXCR, listing each CDR3 protein once. Of under 80,000 distinct CDR3 sequences listed, around two fifths were seen once; the top ten hold around 8%. The specimen sequenced was breast tumor tissue. These receptors were obtained from a female donor with breast cancer. Some clones in this sample may be carry-over from other donors' samples.

The sample holds many counts of this clonotype. This chain uses TRBV24-1 with TRBJ2-1; 10 bases align to TRBD2. CDR1 KGHDR and CDR2 SFDVKD come from the germline V gene. With V trimmed by 3 bases and J by 4 bases, 2 bases remained unmatched. The CDR3 spans 15 residues. CDR3 sequence (DNA): TGTGCCACCAGTGATGGGACTAGCGTATACAATGAGCAGTTCTTC. Translating it yields CATSDGTSVYNEQFF.

Ten or more counts support this clonotype. The J gene is TRBJ2-2, the V gene TRBV4-1; D not certain. Germline loops: CDR1 MGHRA, CDR2 YSYEKL. Deletions cut 0 bases from V and 4 bases from J, with 12 bases between. The CDR3 covers 16 residues. The CDR3 region is CASSQEAARVTGELFF. CDR3 bases: TGCGCCAGCAGCCAAGAGGCAGCAAGGGTCACCGGGGAGCTGTTTTTT.

The chain's CDR3 is CSGVSLTGNYGYTF. The CDR3 bases are TGCAGCGGGGTATCCCTTACTGGAAACTATGGCTACACCTTC. The chain is built from TRBV20-1 and TRBJ1-2, with D unresolved. CDR3 length equals 14 residues. Looked up from germline, CDR1 is DFQATT and CDR2 is SNEGSKA (reference sequence).

This clonotype was picked up a small number of times. The gene calls are TRBV6-1 and TRBJ1-2, with no clear D. Germline V gene lookup returns CDR1 MNHNS and CDR2 SASEGT. Trimming removed 6 bases at V and 8 bases at J, with 7 bases between. The CDR3 has 10 residues. The CDR3 is CASRRGGYTF. CDR3 coding DNA: TGTGCCAGCAGACGAGGAGGCTACACCTTC.

This chain connects TRBV15 to TRBJ2-4, with 8 nucleotides matching TRBD1. The CDR3 has 13 residues. Germline V CDR1 and CDR2: LNHNV, YYDKDF (reference sequence). V gave up 2 bases and J gave up 8 bases; unmatched junction bases: 2. The CDR3 reads CATSRNRGDIQYF. The CDR3 coding sequence is TGTGCCACCAGCAGAAACAGGGGGGACATTCAGTACTTC.

This clonotype was picked up many times. The J gene is TRBJ2-5, the V gene TRBV20-1; a weak D match, TRBD2 (7 bases). The CDR3 extends over 13 amino acids. The germline V and J ends were trimmed by 5 bases and 4 bases, with 14 bases remaining between them. Germline CDR1 DFQATT, CDR2 SNEGSKA (reference sequence). CDR3 protein: CSAPRRGGETQYF. As DNA, the CDR3 is TGCAGTGCTCCCCGAAGGGGGGGAGAGACCCAGTACTTC.

This clonotype was seen many times. This could be a read error, since a much larger clone is one nucleotide away. Likely a read error: the CDR3 ends without its conserved phenylalanine or tryptophan. The chain links TRBV14 to TRBJ2-5; D gene unclear. This CDR3 has 13 amino acids. Trimming cost V 1 base and J 5 bases, with 8 bases left between them. In germline, CDR1 is SGHDN, CDR2 FVKESK. The DNA for the CDR3 is TGTGCCAGCAGCCAAGTGACGAAGGAGACCCAGTACTCC. It is translated as CASSQVTKETQYS.

As for this clonotype: This may stem from a read error, because a much larger clone lies one nucleotide away. The chain recombines TRBV5-8 with TRBJ2-7; D is ambiguous. This CDR3 region has 13 residues. Trimming removed 0 bases at V and 2 bases at J, with 6 bases between. From germline, CDR1 is SGHTS and CDR2 YDEGEE. CDR3 protein: CASSLGRTYEQYF. In nucleotides, the CDR3 is TGTGCCAGCAGCTTGGGACGGACCTACGAGCAGTACTTC.

Only a few counts were recorded for this clonotype. This may be a read error, as it is one base from a much larger clone. This chain connects TRBV14 to TRBJ2-1, with TRBD2 matching 7 bases. The CDR3 sequence is 14 residues long. The V gene's germline CDR1 is SGHDN and CDR2 FVKESK. This CDR3 is CASSFIAGVNEQSF. CDR3 nucleotide sequence: TGTGCCAGCTCCTTTATTGCGGGAGTCAATGAGCAGTCCTTC.

This clonotype was picked up many times. This chain uses TRBV10-3 with TRBJ1-2, with D unclear. This CDR3 has 16 residues. Germline lookup yields CDR1 ENHRY and CDR2 SYGVKD. Trimming cost V 5 bases and J 4 bases, with 20 bases left between them. The CDR3 DNA is TGTGCCATCAGTCTTCGATTGGGGTTGGGCCCCTATGGCTACACCTTC. This translates into CAISLRLGLGPYGYTF.

This clonotype occurred a few times. A read error may be the cause here, since a much bigger clone is one base away. This chain joins TRBV7-6 and TRBJ2-1; TRBD2 is a possible D gene (6 bases). This CDR3 is 15 amino acids long. Germline CDR1 is SGHVS and CDR2 is FNYEAQ. The CDR3 loop is CASSFRLRRGDEQLF. The CDR3, as DNA: TGTGCCAGCAGCTTCAGGCTAAGGAGGGGCGACGAGCAGCTCTTC.

A word on this clonotype: A much larger clone differs from this one at a single base, so this may be a read error. The V call is TRBV11-2, the J call TRBJ2-2; unclear D gene. CDR1 is SGHAT, CDR2 FQNNGV, per germline. Trimming took off 1 base at V and 4 bases at J, with 10 bases between the two ends. This CDR3 is 15 amino acids long. Written as DNA, the CDR3 is TGTGCCAGCAGCTTAGTAACAGTCGCCACCGGGGAGCTGTTTTTT. Its protein product is CASSLVTVATGELFF. The full variable domain, its missing parts supplied by reference TRBV11-2 and TRBJ2-2, is EAGVAQSPRYKIIEKRQSVAFWCNPISGHATLYWYQQILGQGPKLLIQFQNNGVVDDSQLPKDRFSAERLKGVDSTLKIQPAKLEDSAVYLCASSLVTVATGELFFGEGSRLTVL.

The chain couples TRBV2 to TRBJ1-6; unclear D gene. CDR1 is SNHLY and CDR2 is FYNNEI in the germline V gene. The CDR3 is 15 amino acids. Trimming removed 0 bases from V and 5 bases from J, with 8 bases in between. Written as DNA, the CDR3 is TGTGCCAGCAGTGAAGCAAACGGGGATAATTCACCCCTCCACTTT. Translated, it gives CASSEANGDNSPLHF.

This clonotype has ten or more counts. The gene calls are TRBV20-1 and TRBJ2-7; D is tentatively TRBD1 or TRBD2 (5 bases each). CDR3 length: 14 residues. V lost 2 bases, J lost 5 bases, and 16 bases lay in between. Germline lookup yields CDR1 DFQATT and CDR2 SNEGSKA (reference sequence). The chain's CDR3 is CSARSWQGADEQYF. DNA of the CDR3: TGCAGTGCTAGAAGTTGGCAGGGAGCCGACGAGCAGTACTTC.

This chain links TRBV20-1 with TRBJ1-2, with D uncertain. The CDR3 runs 12 residues. The germline V gene encodes CDR1 DFQATT and CDR2 SNEGSKA (reference sequence). Trimming left V 3 bases short and J 2 bases short, with 7 bases between. CDR3 DNA sequence: TGCAGTGCTAGTGACCGGAACTATGGCTACACCTTC. It is translated as CSASDRNYGYTF.

About this clonotype itself: Sequence at one end of the junction differs from germline and may be a read error. The CDR3 sequence: CAGRKHTNTFF. CDR3 bases: TGTGCCGGCAGAAAACATACAAATACTTTCTTT. V usage is TRBV25-1 and J usage is TRBJ1-1; D remains unclear. Germline CDR1 MGHDK, CDR2 SYGVNS. This CDR3 spans 11 amino acids.

By share, this clonotype counts as medium-sized. The J gene is TRBJ1-2, the V gene TRBV7-9, with D tentatively TRBD1 (6 bases). This CDR3 is 12 amino acids long. Germline V CDR1 and CDR2: SEHNR, FQNEAQ (reference sequence). Trimming removed 5 bases at V and 3 bases at J, with 7 bases between. DNA for the CDR3: TGTGCCAGCAGCAGACAGGACTATGGCTACACCTTC. Its protein product is CASSRQDYGYTF.

CDR3 protein: CASSLALGELFF. The CDR3 DNA reads as TGTGCCAGCAGCTTAGCGTTGGGGGAGCTGTTTTTT. The chain recombines TRBV7-9 with TRBJ2-2; D unresolved. Germline CDR1 is SEHNR and CDR2 is FQNEAQ (reference sequence). Trimming stripped 0 bases from V and 8 bases from J, with 4 bases between. The CDR3 length is 12 residues.

This clonotype has at least ten counts. CDR3 DNA sequence: TGTGCCAGCTCACCCGGACAGGGCATGTCCTACGAGCAGTACTTC. Residues: CASSPGQGMSYEQYF. This chain joins TRBV18 and TRBJ2-7; 8 nucleotides align to TRBD1. V shed 3 bases, J shed 1 base, and the junction held 5 bases outside the gene matches. The germline V gene encodes CDR1 KGHSH and CDR2 LQKENI. The CDR3 contains 15 residues.